These T cell receptor beta chains were read from a single sample in a study of cytomegalovirus exposure and HLA in healthy donors. Method: immunoSEQ multiplex PCR; TCRdb's copy keeps in-frame clones and lacks some. The sample holds about 94,000 clones; 81% are singletons and the top ten take about a tenth. The sequenced material came from PBMCs. The receptor set was obtained from a human donor in good health. The CDR3 runs from the conserved cysteine through the conserved F or W. The D gene is left open where the match is weak. The size entry is marked missing in some rows and otherwise reads once, few, many or a size class.

V gene,D gene,J gene,clone size,CDR3 protein,CDR3 DNA
TRBV13,TRBD2,TRBJ2-7,once,CASSGRLAAIYEQYF,TGTGCCAGCAGCGGGCGACTAGCGGCCATCTACGAGCAGTACTTC
TRBV12-1,NA,TRBJ2-7,NA,CASSLEGQGADEQYF,TGTGCCAGCAGCTTGGAAGGACAGGGGGCGGACGAGCAGTACTTC
TRBV9,NA,TRBJ2-6,NA,CASSVGHTSGANVLTF,TGTGCCAGCAGCGTAGGACATACCTCTGGGGCCAACGTCCTGACTTTC
TRBV6-1,NA,TRBJ1-1,NA,CASIPRGMNTEAFF,TGTGCCAGCATTCCACGCGGGATGAACACTGAAGCTTTCTTT
TRBV6-5,NA,TRBJ2-7,NA,CASSAVLAREQYF,TGTGCCAGCAGCGCGGTACTAGCAAGGGAGCAGTACTTC
TRBV28,TRBD2,TRBJ2-2,NA,CASSLQRTSGRAGELFF,TGTGCCAGCAGTTTACAGCGGACTAGCGGGAGAGCTGGGGAGCTGTTTTTT
TRBV7-2,NA,TRBJ2-1,NA,CASSSFGGNAAFF,TGTGCCAGCAGCTCTTTTGGAGGGAATGCCGCGTTCTTC
TRBV2,NA,TRBJ1-2,NA,CASSEGTNYGYTF,TGTGCCAGCAGTGAGGGCACTAACTATGGCTACACCTTC
TRBV5-1,TRBD1,TRBJ2-5,NA,CASSLSPGTGQETQYF,TGCGCCAGCAGCTTAAGCCCCGGGACAGGACAAGAGACCCAGTACTTC
TRBV4-2,TRBD1,TRBJ1-4,NA,CASSQDGQGNEKLFF,TGTGCCAGCAGCCAAGATGGACAGGGGAATGAAAAACTGTTTTTT
TRBV29-1,TRBD2,TRBJ2-7,NA,CSVPRPGTSGGSSYEQYF,TGCAGCGTCCCCCGGCCCGGGACTAGCGGGGGGAGCTCCTACGAGCAGTACTTC